The sequence of this T cell receptor (beta chain) was determined in a study of blood T cells in healthy people across ages (dated by TCRdb to 2014 to 2015). About the study as a whole: In model experiments, template switching captured roughly one uniquely barcoded TCR beta cDNA molecule for every two T cells. The study measured age-related changes in TCR beta repertoire diversity using deep sequencing normalized with unique cDNA molecular identifiers. The donors were divided into four age groups: young (average about 16 years), middle-aged (approximately 39), aged (approximately 62) and long-lived (around 87). To avoid experimental bias, donors of different ages were randomly spread across the sequencing lanes. The study analyzed two additional independent replicas of 1 million unique cDNA reads from the same blood draw for two donors, one aged 18 to 30 and one aged 80 or older.

Library preparation employed 5' RACE. Sequencing relied on an Illumina HiSeq 2500. A second roughly 6 to 12 cycle PCR used a sample-barcoded 5' primer and a J-beta primer mix. A unique molecular identifier was introduced onto each TCR beta cDNA molecule by a template-switch 5' adaptor carrying 12 random nucleotides. Each sample yielded at least 3 million CDR3-containing paired-end reads. First-strand cDNA synthesis was performed from all RNA using the Mint cDNA synthesis kit, with priming by a TRBC-specific oligonucleotide. All cDNA was treated with uracil-DNA glycosylase and then went through a first 18-cycle PCR with the universal primers M1SS and BC2_uni_R. The paper's data handling went like this. Normalization of each sample was performed by random selection of 1 million high-quality reads, each carrying a distinct molecular identifier. Instead of being binned into consensus sequences, reads with shared molecular identifiers were discarded. MiTCR, set to a Q25 quality threshold and the strictest error-elimination algorithm, was used for CDR3 identification, clonotype clustering and error correction. A nonparametric unseen species model with Euler transformation was used to estimate lower-bound total TCR beta diversity. The public reads were quality trimmed at Q25 with fastp and then assembled into clones with MiXCR by TCRdb, keeping productive beta chains. Each CDR3 protein gets just one entry, which takes the most common genes and DNA from the rows behind it. The authors' filters were not applied to this entry. The sample yields 1.5 million to 2 million distinct CDR3 sequences; 28% were counted once. The top ten constitute roughly 8% of the sample.

This clonotype was picked up a small number of times. Its antigen target is currently unknown. No quality values exist for individual bases; no much larger clone is one base distant. The V end gives up 5 bases and the J end 7 bases, leaving 14 bases in the junction not matched to a gene. The CDR3 sequence holds 17 residues, the cysteine and phenylalanine included. Only the CDR3 region is kept as DNA, spanning 51 bases read in frame from base 1. Via the germline V gene, CDR1 is SGDLS and CDR2 YYNGEE. Systemically healthy Caucasian individuals from Russia, 35 to 50 in total and aged roughly 6 to 100 years, were included as donors. Around 9.8 milliliters of peripheral blood were collected from each donor into EDTA-treated Vacutainer tubes. Ficoll-Paque density-gradient centrifugation was used to isolate PBMCs, with at least 6 million per sample. Total RNA, at least 5 micrograms per sample, was extracted from PBMCs with Trizol reagent. The percentages of naive CD45RAhigh/CD27high T cells were determined by flow cytometry on a PBMC aliquot from every donor.

What the work shows at the level of the full study, not this receptor alone: As age increased, observed TCR beta diversity per million T cells dropped in a roughly linear way, and a significant reduction was already evident by age 40. Total diversity estimates from one million sequenced T cells were considered lower bounds and underestimates. Because the CMV infection status of the donors was unknown, age-related changes in expanded clonotypes may potentially have been confounded. Compared with the aged group, more naive CD4+ T cells, fewer expanded clones and increased TCR diversity were shown by the long-lived group, suggesting age selection. There was a strong correlation between observed TCR beta diversity and the percentage of naive T cells measured by flow cytometry. Because profiling used bulk unsorted PBMCs, naive and antigen-experienced compartments could not be compared conclusively.

Sequenced input: blood. This clonotype was sampled from a woman in her thirties in good health. Recombination connected TRBV9 to TRBJ2-1; TRBD2 fits 11 bases in the junction. The CDR3 is CASSRLRRLAGPNEQFF. The nucleotide sequence reads as follows: TGTGCCAGCAGTCGCCTCCGTCGACTAGCGGGGCCAAATGAGCAGTTCTTC.